This T cell receptor (beta chain) was identified in a study of cytomegalovirus exposure and HLA in healthy donors. Regarding the study as a whole: In a later analysis, several top co-occurrence clusters appeared linked to parvovirus B19, influenza, CMV and Epstein-Barr virus. In a later analysis, at a false discovery rate of 0.05, 15,000 to 20,000 TCR beta sequences were associated with HLA alleles. Per published reports, the classifier diagnosed cytomegalovirus status with high specificity and sensitivity.

PCR used 60 Vbeta primers and 13 Jbeta primers. In the source study's methods: As a later analysis found, there were roughly 80 million unique TCR beta chains, of which roughly 11 million were shared. Clones were read by immunoSEQ multiplex PCR, and TCRdb kept only the in-frame ones, dropping some. Clone size and the V and J calls come from that table; the DNA yielded D and trimming. The data hold about 150,000 clones, with roughly four fifths observed a single time. As for this clone: The antigen is not known. Other DNA sequences in this specimen translate into the identical CDR3.

What was sequenced was PBMCs. This sequence originates from a man aged 40-49 years in good health and CMV-seropositive.

The CDR3 loop is CASSPDRGLQETQYF. The DNA for the CDR3 is TGTGCCAGCAGCCCGGACAGGGGGCTTCAAGAGACCCAGTACTTC. This rearrangement joins TRBV5-6 to TRBJ2-5; 11 bases are shared with TRBD1. The V gene end was trimmed by 4 bases and the J gene end by 2 bases; junction bases not matched to a gene: 4. The CDR3 is 15 residues long. Germline lookup yields CDR1 SGHDT and CDR2 YYEEEE.